These 10 T cell receptor beta chains were sequenced from one sample in a study of blood T cell repertoires in COVID-19. The data were produced by immunoSEQ multiplex PCR, yet TCRdb's version contains in-frame clones alone and is incomplete. The sample has some 180,000 clones, more than 80% seen once. The sequenced sample consisted of peripheral blood. The receptors shown here come from a woman aged 55-75 years with acute or convalescent COVID-19.

The genes are TRBV7-9 and TRBJ1-1; D unclear. This CDR3 spans 14 amino acids. The V gene lost 4 bases and the J gene lost 0 bases, with 9 bases spanning the gap. Germline V gives CDR1 SEHNR, CDR2 FQNEAQ (reference sequence). The CDR3 coding sequence is TGTGCCAGCAGCTGGGCTGGGTTGAACACTGAAGCTTTCTTT. It encodes CASSWAGLNTEAFF.

This clone occurred once. This chain joins TRBV5-1 and TRBJ1-5; perhaps TRBD1 as D (6 bases). The V end was cut by 9 bases, the J end by 5 bases, with 30 bases between. Germline V gives CDR1 SGHRS, CDR2 YFSETQ. This CDR3 has 18 amino acids. Here the CDR3 DNA reads TGCGCCATCCCTAAACAGGGAGGTGGGGGGGTTCATGATCAGCCCCAGCATTTT. Translating gives CAIPKQGGGGVHDQPQHF. Full variable domain (outside the CDR3, taken from reference TRBV5-1 and TRBJ1-5): KAGVTQTPRYLIKTRGQQVTLSCSPISGHRSVSWYQQTPGQGLQFLFEYFSETQRNKGNFPGRFSGRQFSNSRSEMNVSTLELGDSALYLCAIPKQGGGGVHDQPQHFGDGTRLSIL.

J is TRBJ2-7 and V is TRBV7-2; D possibly corresponds to TRBD2 (5 bases). Germline V gene sequence: CDR1 SGHTA, CDR2 FQGNSA. V was cut by 4 bases and J by 5 bases, with 15 bases left in between. The CDR3 is 14 amino acids. In DNA, the CDR3 is TGTGCCAGCAGCTCGGGATCCCGAGGGCACGAGCAGTACTTC. It yields the protein CASSSGSRGHEQYF.

The V gene is TRBV28, the J gene TRBJ2-1; 7 nucleotides match TRBD2. Germline-derived CDR1 and CDR2 are MDHEN and SYDVKM. V dropped 7 bases and J dropped 1; count of bases not matched to a gene: 7. This CDR3 is 15 amino acids long. The CDR3 region has the DNA TGTGCCAGCATTACTAGCGAAGGATCCTACAATGAGCAGTTCTTC. Protein product: CASITSEGSYNEQFF. Combining the CDR3 with reference TRBV28 and TRBJ2-1 gives the whole variable domain DVKVTQSSRYLVKRTGEKVFLECVQDMDHENMFWYRQDPGLGLRLIYFSYDVKMKEKGDIPEGYSVSREKKERFSLILESASTNQTSMYLCASITSEGSYNEQFFGPGTRLTVL.

The J gene is TRBJ2-1, the V gene TRBV27, with 7 bases lining up with TRBD2. From germline, CDR1 is MNHEY and CDR2 SMNVEV (reference sequence). CDR3 length: 17 amino acids. V was clipped by 5 bases and J by 0 bases; unmatched bases: 10. CDR3 residues: CASSPRASGSSYNEQFF. The CDR3 DNA reads TGTGCCAGCAGTCCTCGGGCTAGCGGCAGCTCCTACAATGAGCAGTTCTTC.

This chain uses TRBV29-1 with TRBJ2-5; the D is unclear. The CDR3 totals 14 residues. With 4 bases removed from V and 4 bases from J, the gap between germline ends came to 16 bases. Germline CDR1 and CDR2: SQVTM and ANQGSEA. The CDR3 coding sequence is TGCAGCGTTGCCCCACCGGGTATTGCAGAGACCCAGTACTTC. It codes for CSVAPPGIAETQYF.

This chain joins TRBV6-4 and TRBJ2-7; D perhaps matches TRBD2 (6 bases). This CDR3 region has 19 residues. V shed 5 bases and J shed 2 bases, with 28 bases lying between them. Germline V gene data show CDR1 as MRHNA and CDR2 as SNTAGT. The CDR3 reads CASSPPIPPTRKLAYEQYV. The CDR3 DNA is TGTGCCAGCAGTCCACCCATTCCCCCGACTAGGAAACTTGCCTACGAGCAGTACGTC.

The chain joins TRBV5-1 to TRBJ1-6; no firm D call. V lost 5 bases and J lost 4, with 7 bases in between. Germline V gene sequence: CDR1 SGHRS, CDR2 YFSETQ. CDR3 length equals 13 residues. The CDR3 loop is CASRADYNSPLHF. The DNA of the CDR3 is TGCGCCAGCAGGGCGGATTATAATTCACCCCTCCACTTT.

The rearrangement links TRBV5-1 to TRBJ1-1, with D possibly TRBD1 on 5 matching bases. Trimming removed 4 bases at V and 1 base at J, with 14 bases between. Germline V gives CDR1 SGHRS, CDR2 YFSETQ. The CDR3 runs to 15 residues. Here the CDR3 reads CASSGGVGPNTEAFF. In DNA, the CDR3 is TGCGCCAGCAGCGGCGGCGTGGGGCCGAACACTGAAGCTTTCTTT.

This chain links TRBV28 with TRBJ2-3; D is possibly TRBD2 (6 bases). CDR3 length: 12 amino acids. Trimming left V 7 bases short and J 1 base short, with 6 bases between. CDR1 MDHEN and CDR2 SYDVKM come from the germline V gene. The CDR3 bases are TGTGCCAGCACGGGGGGCACAGATACGCAGTATTTT. It specifies CASTGGTDTQYF.